Given below is one T cell receptor (beta chain) in context. Its antigen remains unknown. Sequencing was performed with immunoSEQ multiplex PCR; in TCRdb, only in-frame clones are kept and a portion is missing. This sample carries about 16,000 clones, nearly 80% of them seen once, and the ten largest clones take about 10%. The record originates from a study of chemoradiotherapy in HPV16-positive cancers. Study-level findings and limits: Only a couple of HPV16-positive patients supplied the functional HPV-specificity definition.

The sequence was obtained from a human donor with HPV-associated anogenital cancer. Specimen collection occurred from a patient who underwent chemoradiotherapy.

CDR3 in amino acids: CASSLSIPNTEAFF. In DNA, the CDR3 is TGCGCCAGCAGCCTATCGATCCCAAACACTGAAGCTTTCTTT. J is TRBJ1-1 and V is TRBV4-1, with D hard to call. Trimming stripped 4 bases from V and 2 bases from J, with 11 bases between. The CDR3 contains 14 residues. Looked up from germline, CDR1 is MGHRA and CDR2 is YSYEKL.